The sequence of this T cell receptor beta chain was determined in a study of CXCR3-negative and CXCR3-positive naive CD8 T cells. Cells classed as naive CD8+ T cells were CD45RO-CCR7+CD27+CD95-. The authors prepared UMI-labeled TRB cDNA libraries by 5' RACE. With the 5' RACE reads reprocessed, TCRdb shows one record per CDR3 protein and no DNA. The sample has about 120,000 distinct CDR3 sequences; the top ten hold 0.29%. About this clonotype: What it recognizes is unknown.

Study observations and caveats: With respect to TRBV-TRBJ usage, naive CXCR3-negative and CXCR3-positive cells were similar; memory differed. Most assays used freshly isolated PBMCs, as cryopreservation partially reduced CXCR3. CXCR3-negative naive cells had less hydrophobic TRB CDR3s than did CXCR3-positive naive cells.

Germline V gene lookup returns CDR1 DFQATT and CDR2 SNEGSKA (reference sequence). The CDR3 has 15 amino acids. This receptor was taken from a human donor in good health. Some clones in this sample may be carry-over from other donors' samples. Source material: naive CXCR3- CD8+ T cells from blood. Subset specified: CD45RO-CCR7+CD27+CD95- naive CD8+ T cells lacking CXCR3 (TNR3-). The chain links TRBV20-1 to TRBJ2-5. The CDR3: CSASLLKDRVETQYF.